What follows is one T cell receptor (beta chain) and its context. Its target is unknown. This sample stems from a study of memory CD4+ T cells and cytomegalovirus serostatus. The V end was cut by 5 bases, the J end by 10 bases, with 9 bases between. The germline gives CDR1 DFQATT, CDR2 SNEGSKA (reference sequence). This CDR3 has 11 residues. General study results and limits: The CMV-associated TCR signature appears largely within the CD4+ memory repertoire. CD4+ memory repertoires contained about two fifths of the roughly 160 reported CMV TCRbeta sequences.

In the authors' workflow: After removing out-of-frame reads, 2,204,828 distinct TCRbeta sequences remained. Assay used: immunoSEQ multiplex PCR; TCRdb lists only in-frame clones, some missing. V and J calls and clone size are copied from that table; D and trimming were computed from the DNA. This table holds around 76,000 clones, around 80% found once. The sort gate was single viable CD3+CD4+CD8-CD45RO+ cells for memory CD4+ T cells. Serum IgG to CMV pp150, pp28, p38 and p52 defined serostatus. This receptor was identified in an adult in good health and CMV-seropositive. The chain recombines TRBV20-1 with TRBJ1-6; TRBD1 might be the D (5 bases). Sample: memory CD4+ T cells from blood. CDR3 in DNA: TGCAGTGCTGCCGGGGGATCACCCCTCCACTTT. Protein product: CSAAGGSPLHF.